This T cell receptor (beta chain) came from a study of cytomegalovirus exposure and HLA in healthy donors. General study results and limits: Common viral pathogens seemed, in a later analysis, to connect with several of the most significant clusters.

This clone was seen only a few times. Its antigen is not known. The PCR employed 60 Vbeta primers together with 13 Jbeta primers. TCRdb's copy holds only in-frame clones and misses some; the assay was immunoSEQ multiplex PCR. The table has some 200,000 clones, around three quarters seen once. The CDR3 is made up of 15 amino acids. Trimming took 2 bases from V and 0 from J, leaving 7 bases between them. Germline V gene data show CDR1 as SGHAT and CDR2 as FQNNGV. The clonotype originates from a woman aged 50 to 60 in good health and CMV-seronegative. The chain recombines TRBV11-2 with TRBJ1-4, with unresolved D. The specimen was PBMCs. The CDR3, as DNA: TGTGCCAGCAGCTTATCGACTGCAACTAATGAAAAACTGTTTTTT. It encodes CASSLSTATNEKLFF.